This T cell receptor (beta chain) appears in the sequencing data of a study of T-cell reconstitution after alpha-beta-depleted transplantation in children. The CDR3 covers 15 residues. Trimming removed 4 bases from V and 0 bases from J, with 7 bases in between. Preparation of the TCRbeta library used unique molecular identifiers. MiXCR was run by TCRdb on the PCR reads, yielding one entry per CDR3 protein. The sample has a few hundred thousand distinct CDR3 sequences; roughly 13% are singletons. This sample comprised PBMCs, mostly from graft donor cells, obtained 360 days after TCRalphabeta/CD19-depleted stem cell transplant. This receptor was obtained from a male patient aged 10 to 17 who had a stem cell transplant for acute myeloid leukemia, so the T cells may come from the graft donor. The V gene is TRBV23-1, the J gene TRBJ2-6; no definite D call. TRBV23-1 is an ORF for which the function is uncertain. CDR3 region: CASSPNSSGANVLTF. CDR3 in DNA: TGCGCCAGCAGTCCTAACAGCTCTGGGGCCAACGTCCTGACTTTC.